These 9 T cell receptor beta chains were all obtained from the same sample, sequenced in a study of blood T cell repertoires in COVID-19 (dated by TCRdb to 2020 to 2021). Library creation used the immunoSEQ multiplex PCR assay. TCRdb stores this immuneACCESS table with in-frame sequences only. Part of the clones is absent; in the studies checked, under half of the shortfall reflects unresolved V genes, and no reason is known for the rest. The sample contains around 56,000 clones, approximately 89% of them found a single time. The ten largest make up under 8% of the sample. The sample consisted of peripheral blood. The receptors derive from a man aged 55 to 70 with active or convalescent COVID-19.

This clone was recorded only once. The chain recombines TRBV7-9 with TRBJ1-1; D uncertain. The CDR3 has 19 amino acids. Germline lookup yields CDR1 SEHNR and CDR2 FQNEAQ (reference sequence). V shed 5 bases and J shed 3 bases, with 28 bases lying between them. The CDR3 coding sequence is TGTGCCAGCAGCAGACTCAATTGGCGGGCCGATCCCTCTCACACTGAAGCTTTCTTT. Encoded protein: CASSRLNWRADPSHTEAFF.

CDR3 nucleotide sequence: TGTGCCAGCAGCTTCAGGACTGGACAGGGGAACACCTTC. Residues: CASSFRTGQGNTF. V and J are TRBV14 and TRBJ1-2; 9 bases are shared with TRBD1. Trimming at V came to 5 bases and at J to 12 bases, leaving 10 bases not matched to a gene. CDR3 length equals 13 residues. Germline CDR1 and CDR2: SGHDN and FVKESK.

The V gene is TRBV3-1 (or the pseudogene TRBV3-2), the J gene TRBJ2-5; TRBD1 is a possible D gene (6 bases). The V and J ends lost 1 base and 0 bases respectively, with 9 bases between them. Germline values: CDR1 LGHDT, CDR2 YNNKEL (reference sequence). This CDR3 comprises 15 residues. As DNA, the CDR3 is TGTGCCAGCAGCCAAGGGCCAGGGGACCAAGAGACCCAGTACTTC. Translated, it gives CASSQGPGDQETQYF.

This rearrangement joins TRBV3-1 (or the pseudogene TRBV3-2) to TRBJ2-7, with 11 positions matching TRBD1. Germline assignment: CDR1 LGHDT and CDR2 YNNKEL (reference sequence). The CDR3 spans 14 residues. J gave up 5 bases and V 2 bases, and 2 bases lay outside the gene matches. This CDR3 is CASSQRDRGDEQYF. In DNA, the CDR3 is TGTGCCAGCAGCCAACGGGACAGGGGGGACGAGCAGTACTTC.

V is TRBV7-6 and J is TRBJ2-1, with 10 bases fitting TRBD2. CDR3 size: 17 residues. Germline CDR1 is SGHVS and CDR2 is FNYEAQ. The ends lost 2 bases at V and 9 bases at J; junction bases unmatched: 13. CDR3 sequence: CASSLRSLAGDYSEQFF. The CDR3 DNA sequence: TGTGCCAGCAGCTTAAGGAGTCTAGCGGGAGATTATAGTGAGCAGTTCTTC.

The chain employs TRBV18 and TRBJ1-1; D is unclear. The germline CDR1 and CDR2 sequences are KGHSH and LQKENI. Trimming removed 3 bases at V and 1 base at J, with 21 bases between. CDR3 length equals 18 residues. The CDR3, as DNA: TGTGCCAGCTCACCGAATCGGGGAACTTCATGGGGGAACACTGAAGCTTTCTTT. Encoded protein: CASSPNRGTSWGNTEAFF.

The chain has TRBV3-1 (or the pseudogene TRBV3-2) and TRBJ1-1; D is ambiguous. V lost 3 bases to trimming and J lost 4 bases, with 6 bases between them. Germline V gene lookup returns CDR1 LGHDT and CDR2 YNNKEL (reference sequence). This CDR3 contains 12 residues. CDR3 in amino acids: CASSQAGTEAFF. In DNA form, the CDR3 reads TGTGCCAGCAGCCAGGCTGGCACTGAAGCTTTCTTT.

This clone was counted between two and nine times. This chain uses TRBV19 with TRBJ2-7; a possible D gene is TRBD2 (6 bases). There are 17 residues in the CDR3. Trimming left V 3 bases short and J 7 bases short, with 25 bases between. Germline-derived CDR1 and CDR2 are LNHDA and SQIVND (reference sequence). The DNA for the CDR3 is TGTGCCAGTAGTATTTTCGCCTCGGGAAGGCGCCGGGGGGAGCAGTACTTC. This codes for CASSIFASGRRRGEQYF. The whole variable domain, remainder taken from reference TRBV19 and TRBJ2-7, is DGGITQSPKYLFRKEGQNVTLSCEQNLNHDAMYWYRQDPGQGLRLIYYSQIVNDFQKGDIAEGYSVSREKKESFPLTVTSAQKNPTAFYLCASSIFASGRRRGEQYFGPGTRLTVT.

This sequence joins TRBV6-5 and TRBJ1-4; tentative D call: TRBD1 (5 bases). CDR1 and CDR2 from the germline V gene are MNHEY and SVGAGI. The CDR3 loop spans 16 amino acids. V shed 0 bases and J shed 5 bases, with 13 bases lying between them. DNA for the CDR3: TGTGCCAGCAGTTACTCGCGCGGGGCCGGGAATGAAAAACTGTTTTTT. It specifies CASSYSRGAGNEKLFF.